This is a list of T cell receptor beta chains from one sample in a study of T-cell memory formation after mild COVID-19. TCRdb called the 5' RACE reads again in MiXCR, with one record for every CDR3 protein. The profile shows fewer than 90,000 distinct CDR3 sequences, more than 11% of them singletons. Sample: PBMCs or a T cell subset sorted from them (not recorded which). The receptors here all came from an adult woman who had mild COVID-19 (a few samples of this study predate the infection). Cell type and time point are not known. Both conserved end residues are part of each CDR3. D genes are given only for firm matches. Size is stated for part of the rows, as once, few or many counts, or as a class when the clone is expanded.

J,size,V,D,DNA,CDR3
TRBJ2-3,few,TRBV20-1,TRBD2,TGCAGTGCTAGAGAGGGACTAGCGGGGACCCTACGATACACAGATACGCAGTATTTT,CSAREGLAGTLRYTDTQYF
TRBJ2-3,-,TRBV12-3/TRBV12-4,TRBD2,TGTGCCAGCAGTTTGCGGACTAGCAACTCCCCGGGCACAGATACGCAGTATTTT,CASSLRTSNSPGTDTQYF
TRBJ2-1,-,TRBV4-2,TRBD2,TGTGCCAGCAGCCAAGTGGGGGCCCTAGCGGGGGACGGGAGGCATGAGCAGTTCTTC,CASSQVGALAGDGRHEQFF
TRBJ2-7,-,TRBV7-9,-,TGTGCCAGCAGCTTAGCGGGCCAGCCACGCGAGCAGTACTTC,CASSLAGQPREQYF
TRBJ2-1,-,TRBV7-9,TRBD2,TGTGCCAGCAGCTTTGGACTAGCTGAGCAGTTCTTC,CASSFGLAEQFF
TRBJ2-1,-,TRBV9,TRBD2,TGTGCCAGCAGCGTGCGGACTAGCGGGAGTTATGAGCAGTTCTTC,CASSVRTSGSYEQFF
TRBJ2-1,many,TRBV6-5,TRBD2,TGTGCCAGCACCAAGACTAGCGGGAGCGGTGAGCAGTTCTTC,CASTKTSGSGEQFF
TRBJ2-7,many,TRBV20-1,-,TGCAGTGCTAGAGATCTGACGGGGTTCTACGAGCAGTACTTC,CSARDLTGFYEQYF
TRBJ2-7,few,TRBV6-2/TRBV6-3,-,TGTGCCAGCAGTTCGGGAGATTACTACGAGCAGTACTTC,CASSSGDYYEQYF
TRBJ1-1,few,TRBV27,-,TGTGCCAGCGCCCTCGTAGGTGACCTGAACACTGAAGCTTTCTTT,CASALVGDLNTEAFF
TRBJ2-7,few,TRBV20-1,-,TGCAGTGCTAGAGATCCGACTGGATACGAGCAGTACTTC,CSARDPTGYEQYF
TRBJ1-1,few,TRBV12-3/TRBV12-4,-,TGTGCCAGCAGTTTAGGAGGGGCCTCAAAAAGGAACACTGAAGCTTTCTTT,CASSLGGASKRNTEAFF